The 18 T cell receptor beta chains listed next were all sequenced from one sample in a study of Ad26.COV2.S vaccination and SARS-CoV-2 variants. Indicated treatment: around 19 received Ad26.COV2.S at low or high dose, single or two shots; about 5 received placebo; per-sample allocation not given. Samples analyzed were those drawn on day 63 after the first vaccine or placebo injection. This table comes from immunoSEQ multiplex PCR, and its TCRdb copy is limited to in-frame clones, with some not included. The top ten hold 3% to 4% of the sample, which has 300,000 to 400,000 clones, approximately 84% seen once. Sequenced here: peripheral blood, sampled in a trial of Ad26.COV2.S vaccine versus placebo. Receptor source: a person aged 18 to 59 who received the Ad26.COV2.S COVID-19 vaccine or a placebo.

The gene calls are TRBV4-1 and TRBJ2-3, with TRBD2 matching over 13 bases. The length of the CDR3 is 15 residues. The junction had 4 bases not matched to a gene; V was cut back by 1 base and J by 9 bases. Germline V gene data show CDR1 as MGHRA and CDR2 as YSYEKL. The CDR3 loop reads CASSQGTSGRITQYF. The CDR3 DNA is TGCGCCAGCAGCCAAGGGACTAGCGGGAGAATAACGCAGTATTTT.

V usage is TRBV5-1 and J usage is TRBJ2-1, with TRBD2 matching over 11 bases. The CDR3 length is 17 residues. The germline CDR1 and CDR2 sequences are SGHRS and YFSETQ. The V gene end was trimmed by 3 bases and the J gene end by 2 bases; junction bases not matched to a gene: 7. CDR3 in amino acids: CASSYGTSGLAYNEQFF. CDR3 sequence (DNA): TGCGCCAGCAGCTACGGGACTAGCGGACTTGCCTACAATGAGCAGTTCTTC.

The chain is built from TRBV6-5 and TRBJ2-1; 9 nucleotides agree with TRBD2. The CDR3 is made up of 15 amino acids. Germline CDR1 MNHEY, CDR2 SVGAGI. Germline trimming cut 4 bases from V and 3 bases from J; bases unmatched to any gene: 4. The chain's CDR3 is CASSSGTSIYNEQFF. The DNA of the CDR3 is TGTGCCAGCAGTTCCGGGACTAGCATCTACAATGAGCAGTTCTTC.

The V call is TRBV6-5, the J call TRBJ2-7; the D gene is possibly TRBD2 (6 bases). The CDR3 length is 15 residues. The germline V gene encodes CDR1 MNHEY and CDR2 SVGAGI. V shed 0 bases and J shed 6 bases, with 15 bases lying between them. CDR3: CASSYSGSGSTEQYF. As DNA, the CDR3 is TGTGCCAGCAGTTACTCGGGTAGCGGCTCCACCGAGCAGTACTTC.

The V and J genes are TRBV28 and TRBJ1-5, with D hard to call. This CDR3 comprises 13 residues. V gave up 2 bases and J gave up 5 bases, with 7 bases separating them. Germline values: CDR1 MDHEN, CDR2 SYDVKM. The CDR3 here is CASSLGIYQPQHF. The CDR3, as DNA: TGTGCCAGCAGTTTAGGGATCTATCAGCCCCAGCATTTT.

The V and J genes are TRBV19 and TRBJ1-3; no clear D gene. Germline-derived CDR1 and CDR2 are LNHDA and SQIVND (reference sequence). This CDR3 spans 14 amino acids. The V and J ends lost 3 bases and 0 bases respectively, with 6 bases between them. Here the CDR3 reads CASSIVSSGNTIYF. The CDR3 DNA reads TGTGCCAGTAGTATCGTGAGCTCTGGAAACACCATATATTTT.

The chain couples TRBV30 to TRBJ2-1, with unresolved D. This CDR3 is 11 amino acids long. CDR1 is GTSNPN, CDR2 SVGIG, per germline (reference sequence). With 1 base removed from V and 5 bases from J, the gap between germline ends came to 3 bases. CDR3 amino acids: CAWSEHNEQFF. CDR3 bases: TGTGCCTGGAGTGAGCACAATGAGCAGTTCTTC.

This rearrangement joins TRBV5-1 to TRBJ1-6; a possible D gene is TRBD1 (5 bases). Germline values: CDR1 SGHRS, CDR2 YFSETQ. This CDR3 is 14 amino acids long. Trimming shortened V by 7 bases and J by 4 bases, and 12 bases separated the two germline ends. Here the CDR3 reads CASREGLYNSPLHF. The CDR3 nucleotides are TGCGCCAGCCGGGAGGGGTTATATAATTCACCCCTCCACTTT.

J is TRBJ2-7 and V is TRBV2, with 7 bases matching TRBD2. Germline V CDR1 and CDR2: SNHLY, FYNNEI. V lost 11 bases to trimming and J lost 4 bases; unmatched junction nucleotides: 11. CDR3 length: 13 residues. This CDR3 is CAAAGSHGYEQYF. The CDR3 nucleotides read TGTGCCGCAGCGGGGAGTCATGGATACGAGCAGTACTTC.

The chain links TRBV18 to TRBJ2-7, with 9 bases identical to TRBD1. CDR3 length equals 15 residues. Germline assignment: CDR1 KGHSH and CDR2 LQKENI. V trimming: 0 bases; J trimming: 7 bases; junction bases outside the gene matches: 7. The CDR3 spells CASSPPTGGSSEQYF. CDR3 nucleotides: TGTGCCAGCTCACCACCGACAGGGGGATCGAGTGAGCAGTACTTC.

This clone has at least ten counts. This rearrangement joins TRBV3-1 (or the pseudogene TRBV3-2) to TRBJ2-7, with unresolved D. Germline CDR1 reads LGHDT; CDR2 reads YNNKEL (reference sequence). Between the trimmed V and J ends, which lost 0 bases and 6 bases, there was a span of 15 bases. The CDR3 is 15 amino acids. Written as DNA, the CDR3 is TGTGCCAGCAGCCAAGATTTAGGGCGTTTCGGCGAGCAGTACTTC. It is translated as CASSQDLGRFGEQYF.

The V call is TRBV27, the J call TRBJ1-4, with 7 bases matching TRBD1. The CDR3 contains 15 residues. Losses at the gene ends were 2 bases for V and 2 bases for J; bases not matched to a gene: 2. CDR1 is MNHEY and CDR2 is SMNVEV in the germline V gene (reference sequence). The CDR3 region is CASSLRGQTNEKLFF. DNA for the CDR3: TGTGCCAGCAGTTTAAGGGGACAGACTAATGAAAAACTGTTTTTT.

CDR3 loop: CASSQTANTGELFF. CDR3 coding DNA: TGTGCCAGCTCCCAAACAGCGAACACCGGGGAGCTGTTTTTT. This chain links TRBV6-6 with TRBJ2-2; D is uncertain. Trimming removed 8 bases from V and 0 bases from J, with 10 bases in between. The length of the CDR3 is 14 residues. Germline lookup yields CDR1 MNHNY and CDR2 SVGAGI (reference sequence).

The J gene is TRBJ2-1, the V gene TRBV15; perhaps D is TRBD1 or TRBD2 (5 bases each). The germline V and J ends were trimmed by 7 bases and 5 bases, with 15 bases remaining between them. The length of the CDR3 is 14 residues. In germline, CDR1 is LNHNV, CDR2 YYDKDF (reference sequence). CDR3 nucleotides: TGTGCCACCAAATCGGGGCCTGTGAACAATGAGCAGTTCTTC. Amino acids: CATKSGPVNNEQFF.

This chain links TRBV15 with TRBJ1-3, with TRBD1 as a possible D gene (6 bases). Germline CDR1 is LNHNV and CDR2 is YYDKDF (reference sequence). V gave up 3 bases and J gave up 2 bases, with 11 bases separating them. This CDR3 is built from 15 residues. CDR3 residues: CATSRGTGTGNTIYF. In DNA form, the CDR3 reads TGTGCCACCAGCAGGGGAACAGGGACTGGAAACACCATATATTTT.

J is TRBJ2-6 and V is TRBV28, with 10 bases lining up with TRBD1. The germline CDR1 and CDR2 sequences are MDHEN and SYDVKM. The V gene end was trimmed by 8 bases and the J gene end by 2 bases; junction bases not matched to a gene: 12. The CDR3 has 18 residues. The CDR3 loop is CASGARSGTGAGANVLTF. CDR3 sequence (DNA): TGTGCCAGCGGGGCCAGGTCCGGGACAGGGGCTGGGGCCAACGTCCTGACTTTC.

This clone was counted once. V is TRBV25-1 and J is TRBJ2-3; possibly TRBD1 for D (5 bases). V lost 2 bases and J lost 5, with 17 bases in between. The CDR3 is 16 amino acids. Germline V lookup: CDR1 MGHDK, CDR2 SYGVNS. CDR3 coding DNA: TGTGCCAGCAGTGAAGTTTTGGGCAGGGTAGTAGATACGCAGTATTTT. It yields the protein CASSEVLGRVVDTQYF.

V usage is TRBV2 and J usage is TRBJ1-1; the D gene is possibly TRBD1 (6 bases). The V gene lost 4 bases and the J gene lost 5 bases, with 14 bases spanning the gap. CDR1 is SNHLY and CDR2 is FYNNEI in the germline V gene. This CDR3 spans 14 amino acids. The CDR3 protein is CASSVARGETEAFF. The CDR3 DNA reads as TGTGCCAGCAGTGTGGCCAGGGGCGAAACTGAAGCTTTCTTT.